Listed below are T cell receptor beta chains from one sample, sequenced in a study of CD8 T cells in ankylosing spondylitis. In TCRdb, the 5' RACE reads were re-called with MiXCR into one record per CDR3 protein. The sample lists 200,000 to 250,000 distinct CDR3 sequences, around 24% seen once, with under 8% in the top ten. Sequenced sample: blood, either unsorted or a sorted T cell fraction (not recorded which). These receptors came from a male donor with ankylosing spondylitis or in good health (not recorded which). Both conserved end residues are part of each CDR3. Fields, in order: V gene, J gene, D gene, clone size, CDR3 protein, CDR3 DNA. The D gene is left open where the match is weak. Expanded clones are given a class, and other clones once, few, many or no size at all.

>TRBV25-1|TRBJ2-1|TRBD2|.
CASSAIAGGPKFF
TGTGCCAGCAGTGCCATAGCGGGAGGGCCTAAGTTCTTC
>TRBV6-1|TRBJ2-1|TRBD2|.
CATLAAGGGEQFF
TGTGCCACCTTAGCAGCGGGAGGTGGTGAGCAGTTCTTC
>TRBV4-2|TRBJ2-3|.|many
CATLGGRTDTQYF
TGTGCCACTTTGGGCGGGCGCACAGATACGCAGTATTTT
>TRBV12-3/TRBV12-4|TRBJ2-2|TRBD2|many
CASSSRTSGRRTGELFF
TGTGCCAGCAGTTCCCGGACTAGCGGGAGGAGGACCGGGGAGCTGTTTTTT
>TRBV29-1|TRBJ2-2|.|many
CSVRRGELFF
TGCAGCGTTAGACGCGGGGAGCTGTTTTTT
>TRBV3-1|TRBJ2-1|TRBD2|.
CASSQAGAGVSYNEQFF
TGTGCCAGCAGCCAAGCTGGGGCGGGAGTCTCCTACAATGAGCAGTTCTTC
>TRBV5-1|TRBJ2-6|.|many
CASSWKDYSSGANVLTF
TGCGCCAGCAGCTGGAAGGACTATTCCTCTGGGGCCAACGTCCTGACTTTC
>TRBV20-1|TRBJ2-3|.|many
CSAGFTDTQYF
TGCAGTGCAGGGTTCACAGATACGCAGTATTTT
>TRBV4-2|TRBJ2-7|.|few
CASSQDLTGALSYEQYF
TGTGCCAGCAGCCAAGATCTGACGGGAGCGCTCTCCTACGAGCAGTACTTC
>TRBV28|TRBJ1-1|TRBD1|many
CASSFLLDRENTEAFF
TGTGCCAGCAGTTTTCTCCTCGACAGGGAGAACACTGAAGCTTTCTTT
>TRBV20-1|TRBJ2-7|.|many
CSAEKGTYEQYF
TGCAGTGCCGAAAAGGGGACTTACGAGCAGTACTTC
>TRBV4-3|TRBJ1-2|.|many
CASSQDRPALNGYTF
TGCGCCAGCAGCCAAGATCGTCCAGCGTTAAATGGCTACACCTTC
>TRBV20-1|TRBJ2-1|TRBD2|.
CSAREAPVAGGTYNEQFF
TGCAGTGCTAGGGAGGCGCCCGTGGCGGGAGGGACCTACAATGAGCAGTTCTTC
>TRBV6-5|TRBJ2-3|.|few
CASSYSAKRTDTQYF
TGTGCCAGCAGTTACTCGGCCAAACGCACAGATACGCAGTATTTT
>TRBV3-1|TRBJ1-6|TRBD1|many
CASRGQGGKSPLHF
TGTGCCAGCAGAGGACAGGGAGGGAAGTCACCCCTCCACTTT
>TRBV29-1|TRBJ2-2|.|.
CSVEQGRGELFF
TGCAGCGTCGAACAGGGTCGCGGGGAGCTGTTTTTT
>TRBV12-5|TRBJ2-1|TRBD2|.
CASGFGTSGYNEQFF
TGTGCTAGTGGTTTTGGGACTAGCGGGTACAATGAGCAGTTCTTC
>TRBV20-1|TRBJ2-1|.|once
CSARDEGEREQFF
TGCAGTGCTAGAGATGAAGGGGAGCGTGAGCAGTTCTTC
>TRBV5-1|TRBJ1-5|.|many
CASSLEGLGNQPQHF
TGCGCCAGCAGCTTAGAGGGACTTGGCAATCAGCCCCAGCATTTT
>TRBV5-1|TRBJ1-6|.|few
CASSLTAGIYNSPLHF
TGCGCCAGCAGCTTGACGGCAGGGATCTATAATTCTCCCCTCCACTTT
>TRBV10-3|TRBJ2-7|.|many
CAISAPTGASYEQYF
TGTGCCATCAGTGCCCCGACAGGAGCCTCCTACGAGCAGTACTTC
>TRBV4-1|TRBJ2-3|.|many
CASSQDRGTTSTDTQYF
TGCGCCAGCAGCCAAGATCGGGGAACCACTAGCACAGATACGCAGTATTTT
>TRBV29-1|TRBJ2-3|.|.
CSVEKKDTQYF
TGCAGCGTTGAAAAGAAGGATACGCAGTATTTT
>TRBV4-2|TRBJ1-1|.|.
CASSQDQRGGEAFF
TGTGCCAGCAGCCAAGATCAGAGGGGTGGTGAAGCTTTCTTT
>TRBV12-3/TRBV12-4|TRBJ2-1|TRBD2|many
CASRTSGGFNEQFF
TGTGCCAGCAGGACTAGCGGGGGATTCAATGAGCAGTTCTTC
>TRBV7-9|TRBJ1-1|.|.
CASSLEGVANTEAFF
TGTGCCAGCAGCTTAGAGGGGGTGGCGAACACTGAAGCTTTCTTT
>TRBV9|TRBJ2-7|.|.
CASSVATGTTSYEQYF
TGTGCCAGCAGCGTAGCTACTGGGACGACCTCCTACGAGCAGTACTTC
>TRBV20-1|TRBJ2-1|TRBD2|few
CSAREGAGGRVAEQFF
TGCAGTGCTAGAGAGGGGGCTGGCGGGAGGGTTGCTGAGCAGTTCTTC
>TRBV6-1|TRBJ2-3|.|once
CASNTGGAGTDTQYF
TGTGCCAGCAATACCGGGGGCGCTGGTACAGATACGCAGTATTTT
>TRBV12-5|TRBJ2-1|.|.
CASGLSTTLYNEQFF
TGTGCTAGTGGCCTCTCAACGACTCTTTACAATGAGCAGTTCTTC
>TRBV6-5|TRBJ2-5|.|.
CASSYAGPQETQYF
TGTGCCAGCAGTTACGCGGGTCCCCAAGAGACCCAGTACTTC
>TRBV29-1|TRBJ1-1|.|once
CSGHRVATEAFF
TGCAGCGGGCACAGGGTCGCCACTGAAGCTTTCTTT
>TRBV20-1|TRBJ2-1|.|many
CSARLNNEQFF
TGCAGTGCTAGGCTGAACAATGAGCAGTTCTTC
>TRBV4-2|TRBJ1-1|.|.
CASNPGARESEAFF
TGTGCCAGCAATCCAGGGGCGCGGGAGTCTGAAGCTTTCTTT
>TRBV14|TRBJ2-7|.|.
CASSPTASYEQYF
TGTGCCAGCAGCCCGACGGCCTCCTACGAGCAGTACTTC
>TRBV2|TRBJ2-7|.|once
CASSRGPDYYEQYF
TGTGCCAGCAGTCGAGGTCCCGATTACTACGAGCAGTACTTC
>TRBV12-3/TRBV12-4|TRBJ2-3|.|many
CASSSRAGDTQYF
TGTGCCAGCAGTTCCCGAGCAGGCGATACGCAGTATTTT
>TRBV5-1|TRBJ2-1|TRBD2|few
CASSLWTSGRANEQFF
TGCGCCAGCAGCTTGTGGACTAGCGGGAGGGCCAATGAGCAGTTCTTC
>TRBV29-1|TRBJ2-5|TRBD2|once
CSVEGGSGLQETQYF
TGCAGCGTTGAGGGGGGGTCGGGGCTCCAAGAGACCCAGTACTTC
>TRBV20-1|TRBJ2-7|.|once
CSARFGGKTYEQYF
TGCAGTGCTAGATTTGGCGGAAAAACTTACGAGCAGTACTTC
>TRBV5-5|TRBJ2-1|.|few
CASSFAPGVTYNEQFF
TGTGCCAGCAGCTTCGCTCCGGGGGTGACCTACAATGAGCAGTTCTTC
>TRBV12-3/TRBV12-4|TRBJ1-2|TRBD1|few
CASTTDRGRNGYTF
TGTGCCAGCACAACAGACAGGGGGCGGAATGGCTACACCTTC
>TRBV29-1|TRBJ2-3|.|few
CSALHGTDTQYF
TGCAGCGCACTCCACGGCACAGATACGCAGTATTTT
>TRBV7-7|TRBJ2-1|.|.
CASSLNVDTFNEQFF
TGTGCTAGCAGCTTGAACGTTGACACTTTCAATGAGCAGTTCTTC
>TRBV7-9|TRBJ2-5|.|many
CASSLREAETQYF
TGTGCCAGCAGCTTAAGGGAGGCGGAGACCCAGTACTTC
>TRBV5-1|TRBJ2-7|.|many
CASRNSGTDYEQYF
TGCGCCAGCCGCAATTCCGGGACCGATTACGAGCAGTACTTC
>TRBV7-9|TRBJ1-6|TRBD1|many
CASKTGTFNSPLHF
TGTGCCAGCAAGACAGGGACCTTTAATTCACCCCTCCACTTT
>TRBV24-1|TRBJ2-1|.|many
CATSVGGFGEQFF
TGTGCCACCAGTGTTGGAGGGTTTGGTGAGCAGTTCTTC
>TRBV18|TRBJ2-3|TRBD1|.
CASSRGGSGDTQYF
TGTGCCAGCTCACGAGGGGGCTCAGGAGATACGCAGTATTTT
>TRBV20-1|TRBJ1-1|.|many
CSARSLRLGNTEAFF
TGCAGTGCTAGATCTCTCCGACTGGGGAACACTGAAGCTTTCTTT
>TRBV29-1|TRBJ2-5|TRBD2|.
CSVRAGVGETQYF
TGCAGCGTGAGGGCGGGGGTAGGGGAGACCCAGTACTTC